These 27 T cell receptor beta chains originate from one sample sequenced in a study of blood T cell repertoires in COVID-19. Clones were read by immunoSEQ multiplex PCR, and TCRdb kept only the in-frame ones, dropping some. The data show about 270,000 clones, 70% to 90% seen once. Specimen: peripheral blood. These receptors came from a woman aged 50 to 60 with active or convalescent COVID-19.

The rearrangement links TRBV19 to TRBJ2-4, with D tentatively TRBD1 (6 bases). The ends were cut back, 3 bases at V and 8 bases at J, with 11 bases in the middle. The CDR3 has 13 amino acids. CDR1 and CDR2 (germline): LNHDA, SQIVND (reference sequence). This CDR3 reads CASSIRGVHIQYF. CDR3 nucleotides: TGTGCCAGTAGTATCAGGGGCGTTCACATTCAGTACTTC.

This chain links TRBV16 with TRBJ1-1; a weak D match, TRBD1 (5 bases). The CDR3 sequence is 14 residues long. CDR1 KGHSY and CDR2 FQNENV come from the germline V gene. Trimming shortened V by 4 bases and J by 4 bases, and 13 bases separated the two germline ends. CDR3 DNA sequence: TGTGCCAGCAGCCGCAGGGTCGGGGGCACTGAAGCTTTCTTT. It codes for CASSRRVGGTEAFF.

The rearrangement joins TRBV28 to TRBJ2-2; TRBD2 matches at 9 bases. Unmatched junction bases numbered 9, after V lost 8 bases and J lost 5 bases. CDR1 is MDHEN and CDR2 is SYDVKM in the germline V gene. The CDR3 spans 15 residues. Written as DNA, the CDR3 is TGTGCCAGCCAGATAGCGGGAGTGTCTACCGGGGAGCTGTTTTTT. Translating gives CASQIAGVSTGELFF.

This chain connects TRBV6-5 to TRBJ1-4, with D unresolved. V was shortened by 10 bases and J by 7 bases, with 16 bases between the two germline ends. The CDR3 covers 13 residues. Looked up from germline, CDR1 is MNHEY and CDR2 is SVGAGI. The CDR3 loop reads CANLTGEPEKLFF. CDR3 DNA sequence: TGTGCCAACCTTACCGGGGAGCCTGAAAAACTGTTTTTT.

This clone was observed a few times. This rearrangement joins TRBV29-1 to TRBJ2-7; TRBD1 aligns across 8 bases. Germline CDR1 is SQVTM and CDR2 is ANQGSEA. Losses at the gene ends were 5 bases for V and 2 bases for J; bases not matched to a gene: 5. This CDR3 region has 13 residues. CDR3 in amino acids: CSVTQDRAYEQYF. The CDR3 nucleotides are TGCAGCGTTACCCAGGACAGGGCCTACGAGCAGTACTTC.

The chain combines TRBV7-2 with TRBJ1-2, with TRBD1 as a possible D gene (6 bases). This CDR3 comprises 13 residues. V lost 1 base and J 7 bases, leaving 10 bases between the germline ends. CDR1 and CDR2 from the germline V gene are SGHTA and FQGNSA. The CDR3 sequence is CASSLDREGGYTF. CDR3 in DNA: TGTGCCAGCAGCTTAGACAGGGAAGGTGGCTACACCTTC.

A few counts support this clone. The chain joins TRBV2 to TRBJ2-5; D perhaps matches TRBD2 (6 bases). Germline-derived CDR1 and CDR2 are SNHLY and FYNNEI. Trimming shortened V by 4 bases and J by 4 bases, and 10 bases separated the two germline ends. The CDR3 has 13 residues. This CDR3 reads CASSGIGRETQYF. The CDR3 DNA follows: TGTGCCAGCAGTGGAATCGGGAGAGAGACCCAGTACTTC.

The chain recombines TRBV20-1 with TRBJ2-7; TRBD2 aligns across 8 bases. J was trimmed by 4 bases and V by 3 bases; bases with no gene match: 11. Germline values: CDR1 DFQATT, CDR2 SNEGSKA (reference sequence). This CDR3 comprises 15 residues. CDR3 in amino acids: CSASVTWTSRYEQYF. The DNA for the CDR3 is TGCAGTGCTAGTGTCACATGGACTAGCCGATACGAGCAGTACTTC.

This chain links TRBV2 with TRBJ2-3; 11 nucleotides align to TRBD2. The CDR3 extends over 16 amino acids. CDR1 is SNHLY, CDR2 FYNNEI, per germline. The ends lost 6 bases at V and 0 bases at J; junction bases unmatched: 5. CDR3 region: CASRPGLAVSTDTQYF. The CDR3 coding sequence is TGTGCCAGCAGACCGGGACTAGCGGTCAGCACAGATACGCAGTATTTT.

The V call is TRBV5-1, the J call TRBJ2-5; 10 bases match TRBD2. Trimming took 3 bases from V and 0 from J; bases not matched to a gene: 8. This CDR3 comprises 17 residues. Germline V lookup: CDR1 SGHRS, CDR2 YFSETQ. CDR3 coding DNA: TGCGCCAGCAGCTCGGGACTAGCGTTTACTTACCAAGAGACCCAGTACTTC. Amino acids: CASSSGLAFTYQETQYF.

This sequence joins TRBV2 and TRBJ2-7; the match to TRBD2 covers 12 bases. Germline trimming cut 6 bases from V and 6 bases from J; bases unmatched to any gene: 6. CDR1 is SNHLY and CDR2 is FYNNEI in the germline V gene. The CDR3 has 14 residues. CDR3 nucleotides: TGTGCCAGCAGCCAAACGGGACTAGCGGGCGAGCAGTACTTC. This encodes CASSQTGLAGEQYF.

The gene calls are TRBV29-1 and TRBJ1-1; a weak D match, TRBD1 (6 bases). Germline lookup yields CDR1 SQVTM and CDR2 ANQGSEA. This CDR3 comprises 11 residues. The CDR3 coding sequence is TGCAGGGCGGACAGAGATACTGAAGCTTTCTTT. The encoded protein is CRADRDTEAFF.

The chain joins TRBV28 to TRBJ1-6; 10 nucleotides match TRBD1. Germline CDR1 MDHEN, CDR2 SYDVKM. This CDR3 region has 16 residues. Germline trimming cut 5 bases from V and 4 bases from J; bases unmatched to any gene: 5. The DNA for the CDR3 is TGTGCCAGCAGTCGGACAGGGGGAAGATATAATTCACCCCTCCACTTT. Its translation is CASSRTGGRYNSPLHF.

The V and J genes are TRBV5-5 and TRBJ2-5; tentatively, D is TRBD2 (5 bases). The germline V and J ends were trimmed by 1 base and 9 bases, with 13 bases remaining between them. The CDR3 has 13 amino acids. In germline, CDR1 is SGHKS, CDR2 YYEKEE (reference sequence). The CDR3 coding sequence is TGTGCCAGCAGCTTGATCACTCCGGAGGCCCAGTACTTC. This codes for CASSLITPEAQYF.

The gene calls are TRBV11-2 and TRBJ2-1, with TRBD2 identical over 11 bases. V lost 5 bases to trimming and J lost 1 base; unmatched junction nucleotides: 7. CDR1 is SGHAT, CDR2 FQNNGV, per germline. This CDR3 region has 17 residues. CDR3 sequence (DNA): TGTGCCAGCAGCCTGCGTAGCGGGAGGGAATCCTACAATGAGCAGTTCTTC. Residues: CASSLRSGRESYNEQFF.

The chain uses TRBV27 and TRBJ2-7, with D maybe TRBD2 (7 bases). This CDR3 is 15 amino acids long. Germline CDR1 MNHEY, CDR2 SMNVEV (reference sequence). Trimming shortened V by 5 bases and J by 1 base, and 15 bases separated the two germline ends. The CDR3 spells CASSTPGRGSYEQYF. The DNA for the CDR3 is TGTGCCAGCAGTACCCCGGGGAGGGGGTCCTACGAGCAGTACTTC.

The chain links TRBV5-4 to TRBJ1-3, with D perhaps matching TRBD1 (5 bases). CDR1 and CDR2 (germline): SGHNT, YYREEE (reference sequence). The V gene lost 0 bases and the J gene lost 6 bases, with 10 bases spanning the gap. CDR3 length equals 14 residues. The CDR3 DNA sequence: TGTGCCAGCAGCTTGGGGGGCAGGCCAAACACCATATATTTT. This encodes CASSLGGRPNTIYF.

The V call is TRBV20-1, the J call TRBJ2-3; the match to TRBD2 covers 11 bases. The trim removed 3 bases at V and 0 bases at J, leaving 8 bases unmatched. The CDR3 consists of 17 residues. In germline, CDR1 is DFQATT, CDR2 SNEGSKA (reference sequence). CDR3: CSASQLAGVGSTDTQYF. In DNA form, the CDR3 reads TGCAGTGCTAGTCAACTAGCGGGAGTAGGGAGCACAGATACGCAGTATTTT.

The genes are TRBV4-1 and TRBJ2-7, with no clear D. The germline gives CDR1 MGHRA, CDR2 YSYEKL. Trimming pared 0 bases from V and 6 bases from J, leaving 15 bases between. This CDR3 spans 15 amino acids. The CDR3 DNA sequence: TGCGCCAGCAGCCAAGATGTGAGAATTTTTTCCGAGCAGTACTTC. This gives the protein CASSQDVRIFSEQYF.

The rearrangement uses TRBV28 and TRBJ2-1; tentatively, D is TRBD2 (6 bases). The V and J ends lost 6 bases and 3 bases respectively, with 18 bases between them. The germline CDR1 and CDR2 sequences are MDHEN and SYDVKM. There are 16 residues in the CDR3. CDR3 nucleotide sequence: TGTGCCAGCAGGAACAGAGGAGGGAGAGTCTACAATGAGCAGTTCTTC. Its protein is CASRNRGGRVYNEQFF.

CDR3 protein: CSAPRQGLAFF. CDR3 coding DNA: TGCAGTGCTCCTCGACAGGGTCTAGCTTTCTTT. The chain recombines TRBV20-1 with TRBJ1-1; 7 bases are a match to TRBD1. Per germline, CDR1 DFQATT and CDR2 SNEGSKA (reference sequence). The CDR3 runs 11 residues. V shed 5 bases and J 10 bases; nucleotides not matched to a gene: 7.

This chain links TRBV30 with TRBJ1-6; TRBD1 matches at 7 bases. The V and J ends lost 4 bases and 10 bases, in that order; junction bases with no gene match: 10. CDR3 size: 14 residues. Germline assignment: CDR1 GTSNPN and CDR2 SVGIG (reference sequence). The CDR3 here is CAWTLTGTNSPLHF. The DNA for the CDR3 is TGTGCCTGGACCCTGACAGGGACAAACTCACCCCTCCACTTT. Looking up the rest from reference TRBV30 and TRBJ1-6 gives the full variable domain: SQTIHQWPATLVQPVGSPLSLECTVEGTSNPNLYWYRQAAGRGLQLLFYSVGIGQISSEVPQNLSASRPQDRQFILSSKKLLLSDSGFYLCAWTLTGTNSPLHFGNGTRLTVT.

The chain recombines TRBV29-1 with TRBJ1-4; D remains ambiguous. This CDR3 is 13 amino acids long. V lost 7 bases, J lost 0 bases, and 9 bases lay in between. Germline V CDR1 and CDR2: SQVTM, ANQGSEA. CDR3 in amino acids: CSASHATNEKLFF. CDR3 bases: TGCAGCGCCTCACATGCAACTAATGAAAAACTGTTTTTT.

The V call is TRBV18, the J call TRBJ1-1, with TRBD1 matching 9 bases. CDR1 is KGHSH, CDR2 LQKENI, per germline. This CDR3 spans 16 amino acids. The junction had 10 bases not matched to a gene; V was cut back by 3 bases and J by 5 bases. The CDR3 here is CASSPKTGGWGTEAFF. CDR3 nucleotide sequence: TGTGCCAGCTCACCCAAAACAGGGGGCTGGGGGACTGAAGCTTTCTTT.

The chain recombines TRBV6-5 with TRBJ2-4, with TRBD2 as a possible D gene (6 bases). The CDR3 loop spans 15 amino acids. The germline V gene has CDR1 MNHEY and CDR2 SVGAGI. V dropped 5 bases and J dropped 3 bases, with 14 bases sitting between them. The CDR3 here is CASSTSGVGKNIQYF. The CDR3 DNA reads as TGTGCCAGCAGTACCTCGGGGGTAGGCAAAAACATTCAGTACTTC.

V and J are TRBV5-8 and TRBJ2-3, with a tentative D call TRBD2 (6 bases). The CDR3 is 15 amino acids. CDR1 is SGHTS, CDR2 YDEGEE, per germline. With 3 bases removed from V and 1 base from J, the gap between germline ends came to 12 bases. The CDR3 sequence is CASSYGSRGTDTQYF. Here the CDR3 DNA reads TGTGCCAGCAGCTACGGGAGTAGGGGCACAGATACGCAGTATTTT.

The chain has TRBV19 and TRBJ1-2; D is perhaps TRBD1 (6 bases). Trimming removed 5 bases at V and 7 bases at J, with 23 bases between. CDR3 length: 16 residues. Germline-derived CDR1 and CDR2 are LNHDA and SQIVND (reference sequence). As DNA, the CDR3 is TGTGCCAGTAGTCCCGGACCACGGACAGCGGTTGGTGGCTACACCTTC. Translated: CASSPGPRTAVGGYTF.